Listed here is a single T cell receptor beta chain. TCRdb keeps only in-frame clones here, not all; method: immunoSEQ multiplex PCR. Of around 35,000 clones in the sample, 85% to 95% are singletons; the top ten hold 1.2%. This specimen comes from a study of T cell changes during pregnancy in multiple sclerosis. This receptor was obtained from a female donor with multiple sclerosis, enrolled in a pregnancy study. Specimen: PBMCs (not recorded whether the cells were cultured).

CDR3 in amino acids: CASNPGLAGGRQYF. CDR3 DNA: TGTGCCAGCAACCCGGGACTAGCGGGAGGTCGGCAGTACTTC. This sequence joins TRBV7-9 and TRBJ2-7, with TRBD2 matching over 15 bases. V lost 7 bases to trimming and J lost 9 bases; unmatched junction nucleotides: 7. The CDR3 sequence is 14 residues long. Germline V CDR1 and CDR2: SEHNR, FQNEAQ (reference sequence).